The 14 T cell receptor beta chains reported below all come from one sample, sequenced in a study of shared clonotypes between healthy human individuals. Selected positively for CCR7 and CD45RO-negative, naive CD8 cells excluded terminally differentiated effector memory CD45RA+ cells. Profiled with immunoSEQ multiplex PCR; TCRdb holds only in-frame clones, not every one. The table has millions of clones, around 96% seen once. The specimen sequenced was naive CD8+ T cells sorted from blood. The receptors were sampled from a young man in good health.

The CDR3 here is CASSDPRGSGANVLTF. CDR3 sequence (DNA): TGTGCCAGCAGTGACCCCAGGGGCTCTGGGGCCAACGTCCTGACTTTC. This chain joins TRBV27 and TRBJ2-6; possibly TRBD1 for D (6 bases). The CDR3 loop spans 16 amino acids. The germline V gene encodes CDR1 MNHEY and CDR2 SMNVEV (reference sequence). The V end lost 5 bases, the J end lost 0 bases, and 11 bases lay between the germline ends.

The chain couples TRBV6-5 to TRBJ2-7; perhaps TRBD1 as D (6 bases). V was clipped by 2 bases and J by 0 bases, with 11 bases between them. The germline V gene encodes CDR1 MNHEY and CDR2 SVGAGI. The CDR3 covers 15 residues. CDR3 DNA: TGTGCCAGCAGTTACGTTCGGGACACCTCCTACGAGCAGTACTTC. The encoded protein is CASSYVRDTSYEQYF.

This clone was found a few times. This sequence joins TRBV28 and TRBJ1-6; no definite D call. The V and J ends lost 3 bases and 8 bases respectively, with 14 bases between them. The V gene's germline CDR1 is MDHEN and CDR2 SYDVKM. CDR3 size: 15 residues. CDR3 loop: CASSLTIDHDSPLHF. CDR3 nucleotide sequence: TGTGCCAGCAGTTTGACGATCGACCACGATTCACCCCTCCACTTT.

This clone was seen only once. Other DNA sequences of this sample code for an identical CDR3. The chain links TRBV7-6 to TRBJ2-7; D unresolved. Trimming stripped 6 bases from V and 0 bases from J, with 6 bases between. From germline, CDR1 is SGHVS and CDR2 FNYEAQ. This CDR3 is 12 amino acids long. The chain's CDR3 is CASSPSSYEQYF. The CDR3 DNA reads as TGTGCCAGCAGTCCGAGCTCCTACGAGCAGTACTTC.

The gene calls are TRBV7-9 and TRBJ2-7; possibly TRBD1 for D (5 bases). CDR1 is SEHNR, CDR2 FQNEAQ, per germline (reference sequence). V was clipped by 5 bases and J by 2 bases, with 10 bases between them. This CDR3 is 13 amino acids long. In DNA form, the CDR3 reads TGTGCCAGCAGCGGAAGGGGCGCCTACGAGCAGTACTTC. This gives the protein CASSGRGAYEQYF.

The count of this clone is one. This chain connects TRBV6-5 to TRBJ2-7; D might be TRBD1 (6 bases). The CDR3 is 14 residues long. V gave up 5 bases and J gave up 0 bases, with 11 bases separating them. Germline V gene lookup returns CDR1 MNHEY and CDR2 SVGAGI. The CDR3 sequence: CASSGGGPSYEQYF. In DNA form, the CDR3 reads TGTGCCAGCAGTGGGGGCGGACCCTCCTACGAGCAGTACTTC.

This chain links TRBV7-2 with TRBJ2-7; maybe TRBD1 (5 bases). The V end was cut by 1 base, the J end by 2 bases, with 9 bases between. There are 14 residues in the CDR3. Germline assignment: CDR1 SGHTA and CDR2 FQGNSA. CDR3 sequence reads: CASSLEQVAYEQYF. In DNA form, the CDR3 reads TGTGCCAGCAGCTTAGAACAGGTCGCCTACGAGCAGTACTTC.

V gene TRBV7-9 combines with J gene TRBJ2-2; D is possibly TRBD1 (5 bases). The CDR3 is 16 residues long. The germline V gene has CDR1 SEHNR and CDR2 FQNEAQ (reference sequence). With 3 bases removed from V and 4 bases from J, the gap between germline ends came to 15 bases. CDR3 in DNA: TGTGCCAGCAGCTTTGGCCAGGGTTTGGGCACCGGGGAGCTGTTTTTT. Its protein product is CASSFGQGLGTGELFF.

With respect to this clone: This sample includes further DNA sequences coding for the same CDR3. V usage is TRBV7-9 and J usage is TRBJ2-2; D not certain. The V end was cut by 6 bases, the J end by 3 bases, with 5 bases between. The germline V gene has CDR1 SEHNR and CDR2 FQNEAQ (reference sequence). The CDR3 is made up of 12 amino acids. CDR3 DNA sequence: TGTGCCAGCAGTTCCTACACCGGGGAGCTGTTTTTT. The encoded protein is CASSSYTGELFF.

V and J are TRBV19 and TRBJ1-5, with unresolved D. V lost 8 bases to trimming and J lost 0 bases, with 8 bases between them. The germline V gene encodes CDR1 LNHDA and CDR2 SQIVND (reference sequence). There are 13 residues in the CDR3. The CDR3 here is CASREYSNQPQHF. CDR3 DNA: TGTGCCAGTCGAGAATATAGCAATCAGCCCCAGCATTTT.

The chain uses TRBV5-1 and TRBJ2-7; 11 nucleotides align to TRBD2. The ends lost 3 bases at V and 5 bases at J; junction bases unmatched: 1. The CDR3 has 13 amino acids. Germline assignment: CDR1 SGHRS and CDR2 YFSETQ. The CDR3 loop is CASSSGLADEQYF. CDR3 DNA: TGCGCCAGCAGCTCGGGACTAGCGGACGAGCAGTACTTC.

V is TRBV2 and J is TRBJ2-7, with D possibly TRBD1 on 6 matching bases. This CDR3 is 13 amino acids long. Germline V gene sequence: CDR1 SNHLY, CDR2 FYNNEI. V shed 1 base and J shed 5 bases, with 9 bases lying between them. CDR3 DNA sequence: TGTGCCAGCAGTGAAGTGTCAGGGGACGAGCAGTACTTC. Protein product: CASSEVSGDEQYF.

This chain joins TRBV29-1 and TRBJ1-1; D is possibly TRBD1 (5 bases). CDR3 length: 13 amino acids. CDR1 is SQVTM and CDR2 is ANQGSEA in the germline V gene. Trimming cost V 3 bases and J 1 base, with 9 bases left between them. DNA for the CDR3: TGCAGCGTTGAGCGGCAGGGGAACACTGAAGCTTTCTTT. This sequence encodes CSVERQGNTEAFF.

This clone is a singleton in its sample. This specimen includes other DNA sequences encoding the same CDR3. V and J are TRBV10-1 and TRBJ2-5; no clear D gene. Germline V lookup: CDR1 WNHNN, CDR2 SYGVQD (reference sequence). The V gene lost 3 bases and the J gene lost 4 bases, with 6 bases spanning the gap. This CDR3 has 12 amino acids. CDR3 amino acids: CASSDLGETQYF. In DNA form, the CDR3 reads TGCGCCAGCAGTGACTTAGGAGAGACCCAGTACTTC.